Listed here is a single T cell receptor beta chain. The CDR3 is made up of 14 amino acids. CDR1 is LGHDT, CDR2 YNNKEL, per germline (reference sequence). V lost 0 bases to trimming and J lost 3 bases, with 5 bases between them. This entry belongs to a study of blood T cell repertoires in COVID-19. All enrollees were about 18 to 100 years old and from around 25 US areas. Recovered status applied to Cohort 3 donors who had two consecutive negative PCRs. It also applied to those with clearance or with symptom resolution. Per the original data handling: Amplification of reference gene primers was used by the study to estimate nucleated cell counts. The table came from immunoSEQ multiplex PCR; TCRdb's copy has only in-frame clones and leaves some out. That table is the source of V, J and clone size, and D and trimming were worked out from the DNA. The table includes about 220,000 clones, 82% detected once.

The J gene is TRBJ1-4, the V gene TRBV3-1 (or the pseudogene TRBV3-2); no firm D call. This TCR derives from an older woman who had recovered from COVID-19. Sequenced input: PBMCs or T cells enriched from blood (not recorded which). CDR3 loop: CASSQDSSNEKLFF. The CDR3 bases are TGTGCCAGCAGCCAAGATAGTTCTAATGAAAAACTGTTTTTT.